These 20 T cell receptor beta chains share one sample of origin, sequenced in a study of blood T cells in healthy people across ages. Primers used in a second PCR of about 6 to 11 cycles were a sample-barcoded 5' primer and a J-beta primer mix. TCRdb redid the calling of the 5' RACE reads with MiXCR, one entry per CDR3 protein. The sample lists approximately 810,000 distinct CDR3 sequences; roughly 34% were seen once. Material for sequencing was blood. These receptor sequences come from a man between 18 and 35 years old in good health.

Comment on this clonotype: A read error may be the cause here, since a much bigger clone is one base away. The genes are TRBV7-2 and TRBJ2-7; D could derive from TRBD1 or TRBD2 (7 bases each). This CDR3 is 17 amino acids long. Germline V lookup: CDR1 SGHTA, CDR2 FQGNSA. V was clipped by 5 bases and J by 1 base, with 21 bases between them. The CDR3 DNA reads TGTGCCAGCAGCCCCAATCCGACAGGGAGGGGTTCCTACGAGCAGTACTTC. The encoded protein is CASSPNPTGRGSYEQYF.

Only a few counts were recorded for this clonotype. This sequence joins TRBV5-1 and TRBJ2-1; D possibly corresponds to TRBD1 (5 bases). Germline V gives CDR1 SGHRS, CDR2 YFSETQ. This CDR3 has 15 amino acids. V gave up 3 bases and J gave up 6 bases, with 16 bases separating them. Here the CDR3 DNA reads TGCGCCAGCAGCTACGGCAGGGATTCCCTCAATGAGCAGTTCTTC. Translated, it gives CASSYGRDSLNEQFF.

This clonotype was recorded at least ten times. V usage is TRBV4-2 and J usage is TRBJ2-3, with 8 bases matching TRBD2. V was clipped by 0 bases and J by 1 base; unmatched bases: 3. This CDR3 spans 16 amino acids. From germline, CDR1 is LGHNA and CDR2 YNFKEQ. In DNA, the CDR3 is TGTGCCAGCAGCCAAGATCCCGGGGGGGGCACAGATACGCAGTATTTT. This gives the protein CASSQDPGGGTDTQYF.

The chain links TRBV6-5 to TRBJ2-2; perhaps TRBD2 as D (7 bases). CDR1 is MNHEY, CDR2 SVGAGI, per germline. The CDR3 totals 15 residues. The V gene lost 2 bases and the J gene lost 6 bases, with 13 bases spanning the gap. CDR3 amino acids: CASSYPGGESGELFF. In nucleotides, the CDR3 is TGTGCCAGCAGTTACCCGGGGGGCGAGTCCGGGGAGCTGTTTTTT.

This clonotype was counted ten times or more. The chain couples TRBV29-1 to TRBJ2-1, with D possibly matching TRBD1 (5 bases). Germline values: CDR1 SQVTM, CDR2 ANQGSEA. This CDR3 is built from 14 residues. Trimming stripped 7 bases from V and 2 bases from J, with 15 bases between. This chain's CDR3 is CSARDRQTYNEQFF. The CDR3 DNA reads as TGCAGCGCTCGAGACAGACAAACCTACAATGAGCAGTTCTTC.

V is TRBV7-9 and J is TRBJ2-7; 8 bases agree with TRBD1. Germline-derived CDR1 and CDR2 are SEHNR and FQNEAQ (reference sequence). The length of the CDR3 is 17 residues. J lost 7 bases, V lost 5 bases, and 19 bases had no gene match. CDR3 DNA: TGTGCCAGCAGCCAAGTAAGGACAGGGAATAGCGAAAATGAGCAGTACTTC. This codes for CASSQVRTGNSENEQYF.

Comment on this clonotype: A junction end diverges from the germline sequence, so it may reflect a read error. V and J are TRBV12-3 or TRBV12-4 and TRBJ1-2, with D uncertain. The CDR3 has 14 residues. The CDR3 sequence: CASSFESGYYGYAF. CDR3 sequence (DNA): TGTGCCAGCAGTTTTGAGAGCGGGTACTATGGCTACGCCTTC.

This rearrangement joins TRBV13 to TRBJ2-3, with D possibly TRBD2 on 6 matching bases. Looked up from germline, CDR1 is PRHDT and CDR2 is FYEKMQ (reference sequence). Trimming left V 0 bases short and J 2 bases short, with 12 bases between. The CDR3 sequence is 16 residues long. CDR3 nucleotides: TGTGCCAGCAGCTTAGGGGAGGGCTCGAACACAGATACGCAGTATTTT. This codes for CASSLGEGSNTDTQYF.

This clonotype was picked up a small number of times. The rearrangement joins TRBV4-1 to TRBJ2-3; 7 bases align to TRBD2. This CDR3 has 16 amino acids. The germline V gene encodes CDR1 MGHRA and CDR2 YSYEKL. J gave up 2 bases and V 4 bases, and 9 bases lay outside the gene matches. The CDR3 loop is CASSPSTGGITDTQYF. In DNA form, the CDR3 reads TGCGCCAGCAGCCCTTCGACGGGGGGAATCACAGATACGCAGTATTTT.

The V and J genes are TRBV6-2 or TRBV6-3 and TRBJ2-3; the match to TRBD2 covers 7 bases. V shed 6 bases and J 0 bases; nucleotides not matched to a gene: 6. The CDR3 is 15 residues long. Germline assignment: CDR1 MNHEY and CDR2 SVGEGT. The chain's CDR3 is CASRPSGKSTDTQYF. The CDR3 DNA reads as TGTGCCAGCAGACCAAGCGGGAAAAGCACAGATACGCAGTATTTT.

In its sample, this clonotype was seen a few times. The genes are TRBV12-3 or TRBV12-4 and TRBJ2-1; no clear D. The V and J ends lost 1 base and 4 bases respectively, with 5 bases between them. The CDR3 length is 13 residues. For the CDR3, the DNA is TGTGCCAGCAGTTTAGTAGCTTACAATGAGCAGTTCTTC. It translates to CASSLVAYNEQFF.

The chain has TRBV7-2 and TRBJ2-3, with 12 bases that match TRBD2. Germline assignment: CDR1 SGHTA and CDR2 FQGNSA. With 4 bases clipped from V and 4 bases from J, the junction kept 6 bases outside the gene matches. The CDR3 extends over 16 amino acids. CDR3 in DNA: TGTGCCAGCAGCTCCTCGACTAGCGGGAGTGCAGATACGCAGTATTTT. Its protein product is CASSSSTSGSADTQYF. Drawing the rest from reference TRBV7-2 and TRBJ2-3, the complete variable domain is GAGVSQSPSNKVTEKGKDVELRCDPISGHTALYWYRQSLGQGLEFLIYFQGNSAPDKSGLPSDRFSAERTGGSVSTLTIQRTQQEDSAVYLCASSSSTSGSADTQYFGPGTRLTVL.

The CDR3 loop reads CASSPKPGDSAHGYTF. The CDR3, as DNA: TGTGCCAGCTCACCTAAACCGGGAGACTCCGCTCATGGCTACACCTTC. The chain carries TRBV18 and TRBJ1-2, with unresolved D. The germline V gene encodes CDR1 KGHSH and CDR2 LQKENI. This CDR3 spans 16 amino acids. The V gene lost 3 bases and the J gene lost 6 bases, with 20 bases spanning the gap. Full variable domain (outside the CDR3, taken from reference TRBV18 and TRBJ1-2): NAGVMQNPRHLVRRRGQEARLRCSPMKGHSHVYWYRQLPEEGLKFMVYLQKENIIDESGMPKERFSAEFPKEGPSILRIQQVVRGDSAAYFCASSPKPGDSAHGYTFGSGTRLTVV.

The sample holds a few counts of this clonotype. The rearrangement joins TRBV6-1 to TRBJ1-1, with TRBD1 as a possible D gene (6 bases). V lost 8 bases to trimming and J lost 4 bases, with 26 bases between them. Germline lookup yields CDR1 MNHNS and CDR2 SASEGT. This CDR3 is built from 17 residues. CDR3 bases: TGTGCCAGCGCCAACCTGGGGGGGGGCATCTTGGGCACTGAAGCTTTCTTT. This gives the protein CASANLGGGILGTEAFF.

This chain joins TRBV6-2 or TRBV6-3 and TRBJ1-2; D unclear. The CDR3 has 12 residues. Germline-derived CDR1 and CDR2 are MNHEY and SVGEGT. Trimming left V 10 bases short and J 6 bases short, with 15 bases between. CDR3 bases: TGTGCCACCCTAGGAGTTCGGGATGGCTACACCTTC. Amino acids: CATLGVRDGYTF.

V gene TRBV6-1 combines with J gene TRBJ2-6, with D possibly matching TRBD2 (5 bases). The V gene lost 8 bases and the J gene lost 4 bases, with 24 bases spanning the gap. The CDR3 loop spans 18 amino acids. Germline values: CDR1 MNHNS, CDR2 SASEGT. CDR3 DNA sequence: TGTGCCAGCTCCCACGAATCGGGGTATCCGACCGGGGCCAACGTCCTGACTTTC. Translated, it gives CASSHESGYPTGANVLTF.

V is TRBV7-2 and J is TRBJ2-7; 9 bases map to TRBD2. Germline V gene lookup returns CDR1 SGHTA and CDR2 FQGNSA. The CDR3 extends over 15 amino acids. V was pared by 5 bases and J by 7 bases, with 12 bases of the junction left unmatched. The CDR3 nucleotides are TGTGCCAGCAGCCGTCGGGCTAGCGGGGTTGAGGAGCAGTACTTC. Protein product: CASSRRASGVEEQYF.

Many counts were recorded for this clonotype. The chain combines TRBV4-3 with TRBJ2-5, with 11 bases fitting TRBD2. Losses at the gene ends were 2 bases for V and 2 bases for J; bases not matched to a gene: 1. The CDR3 has 15 amino acids. Germline CDR1 reads LGHNA; CDR2 reads YSLEER. The CDR3 coding sequence is TGCGCCAGCAGCCAACGACTAGCGGGGCAAGAGACCCAGTACTTC. This codes for CASSQRLAGQETQYF.

This clonotype turned up a few times. The chain is built from TRBV5-1 and TRBJ2-1; TRBD2 matches at 10 bases. Judging by the DNA end, TRBJ2-7 fits better; the J call may be wrong. CDR1 and CDR2 (germline): SGHRS, YFSETQ. The CDR3 totals 17 residues. CDR3 in amino acids: CASSQFSGGRLYNEQYF. CDR3 nucleotide sequence: TGCGCCAGCAGCCAATTTAGCGGGGGGCGGTTATACAATGAGCAGTACTTC.

This clonotype was seen only a few times. The J gene is TRBJ2-3, the V gene TRBV27, with D uncertain. V lost 7 bases and J 2 bases, leaving 13 bases between the germline ends. The germline CDR1 and CDR2 sequences are MNHEY and SMNVEV (reference sequence). The CDR3 loop spans 14 amino acids. The CDR3 reads CASTPSAITDTQYF. DNA for the CDR3: TGTGCCAGCACCCCTTCGGCAATCACAGATACGCAGTATTTT.